This T cell receptor beta chain was sequenced for a study of control samples from healthy donors and cancer patients. V gave up 4 bases and J gave up 4 bases, with 13 bases separating them. Germline assignment: CDR1 LGHDT and CDR2 YNNKEL (reference sequence). The CDR3 totals 14 residues. Repertoires were generated with immunoSEQ multiplex PCR, while TCRdb's copy carries only in-frame clones and drops some. The sample shows under 75,000 clones, 90% of them seen only once. V and J are TRBV3-1 (or the pseudogene TRBV3-2) and TRBJ1-1; unclear D gene. The receptor was derived from a woman in her 50s with colorectal cancer. The sequenced sample was PBMCs. CDR3 nucleotides: TGTGCCAGCAGCCCCTTAGAGTACAGCACTGAAGCTTTCTTT. Translation: CASSPLEYSTEAFF.